The 17 T cell receptor beta chains below come from one sample, sequenced in a study of CD8 T cells in ankylosing spondylitis. Findings of the study overall: For ankylosing spondylitis blood, a TCR beta motif of 8 or 9 highly homologous variants appeared characteristic.

TCRdb itself ran the 5' RACE reads through MiXCR, one entry per CDR3 protein. Of fewer than 500,000 distinct CDR3 sequences listed, 25% to 30% are singletons. Antigens of these TCRs are unknown. The sequenced sample was blood, either unsorted or a sorted T cell fraction (not recorded which). The receptors were gathered from a male donor with ankylosing spondylitis.

In its sample, this clonotype was seen many times. The rearrangement joins TRBV12-3 or TRBV12-4 to TRBJ2-3, with no clear D. The CDR3 is 12 residues long. V was clipped by 4 bases and J by 4 bases, with 6 bases between them. DNA for the CDR3: TGTGCCAGCAGTTCCAGCGCAGATACGCAGTATTTT. It is translated as CASSSSADTQYF.

The V and J genes are TRBV20-1 and TRBJ2-1; weak D call: TRBD2 (6 bases). The CDR3 consists of 14 residues. Germline-derived CDR1 and CDR2 are DFQATT and SNEGSKA (reference sequence). Between the trimmed V and J ends, which lost 2 bases and 4 bases, there was a span of 12 bases. The CDR3 region is CSARPGLPYNEQFF. The CDR3 bases are TGCAGTGCTAGACCGGGACTGCCTTACAATGAGCAGTTCTTC.

This clonotype came up a few times. The rearrangement joins TRBV5-1 to TRBJ2-7, with TRBD2 as a possible D gene (6 bases). The CDR3 spans 13 residues. CDR1 SGHRS and CDR2 YFSETQ come from the germline V gene. V was clipped by 4 bases and J by 3 bases, with 11 bases between them. The CDR3 DNA sequence: TGCGCCAGCAGCCCCCGGGAGAACTACGAGCAGTACTTC. Translation gives CASSPRENYEQYF.

The chain recombines TRBV20-1 with TRBJ2-7; 9 bases are a match to TRBD1. With V trimmed by 5 bases and J by 3 bases, 5 bases remained unmatched. The germline CDR1 and CDR2 sequences are DFQATT and SNEGSKA (reference sequence). The CDR3 covers 13 residues. As DNA, the CDR3 is TGCAGTGCTGGGACAGGGAGGGGCTACGAGCAGTACTTC. Protein product: CSAGTGRGYEQYF.

The CDR3 nucleotides are TGTGCCTGGAGTCTCTCTGGAAACACCATATATTTT. This sequence encodes CAWSLSGNTIYF. The chain employs TRBV30 and TRBJ1-3; D not resolved. This CDR3 comprises 12 residues. CDR1 is GTSNPN, CDR2 SVGIG, per germline (reference sequence). Trimming shortened V by 2 bases and J by 0 bases, and 2 bases separated the two germline ends.

This clonotype has just a few counts. The rearrangement joins TRBV12-3 or TRBV12-4 to TRBJ1-2; no clear D. This CDR3 region has 13 residues. V lost 1 base to trimming and J lost 8 bases, with 11 bases between them. CDR3 nucleotide sequence: TGTGCCAGCAGTTTAGGAAATCTAAGGGGCTACACCTTC. It codes for CASSLGNLRGYTF.

This sequence joins TRBV7-2 and TRBJ2-7; tentatively, D is TRBD1 (6 bases). Looked up from germline, CDR1 is SGHTA and CDR2 is FQGNSA. V was cut by 3 bases and J by 6 bases, with 12 bases left in between. This CDR3 comprises 13 residues. CDR3 loop: CASSLNRVAEQYV. CDR3 DNA: TGTGCCAGCAGCTTGAACAGGGTGGCCGAGCAGTACGTC.

This clonotype showed up just a few times. The chain uses TRBV5-6 and TRBJ2-3, with 14 positions matching TRBD2. Germline V gives CDR1 SGHDT, CDR2 YYEEEE. This CDR3 contains 15 residues. Trimming at V came to 5 bases and at J to 5 bases, leaving 4 bases not matched to a gene. CDR3 in amino acids: CASRPGTSGRDTQYF. CDR3 DNA: TGTGCCAGCAGACCCGGGACTAGCGGGAGAGATACGCAGTATTTT.

This clonotype was seen a handful of times. One junction end does not reproduce the germline sequence, and a read error may be involved. The rearrangement uses TRBV20-1 and TRBJ2-5; 7 bases agree with TRBD2. CDR3 length equals 15 residues. Germline V gene lookup returns CDR1 DFQATT and CDR2 SNEGSKA (reference sequence). CDR3 in DNA: TGTAGTGCTAGCCCCCTGGCGGGAGCGGTGGAGACCCAGTACTTC. Translating it yields CSASPLAGAVETQYF.

This clonotype turned up a few times. J is TRBJ2-3 and V is TRBV11-3; 7 positions agree with TRBD1. There are 16 residues in the CDR3. Germline V gives CDR1 SGHNT, CDR2 YENEEA. V was pared by 3 bases and J by 2 bases, with 8 bases of the junction left unmatched. CDR3 nucleotides: TGTGCCAGCAGCTTGGAAGGACAGGTCTACACAGATACGCAGTATTTT. Its translation is CASSLEGQVYTDTQYF.

The genes are TRBV21-1 and TRBJ2-2; TRBD2, the table's D call, was not compared with the DNA. TRBV21-1 is designated a pseudogene. The CDR3 is 17 residues long. The CDR3 DNA reads as TGTGCCAGCAGCAAAGCGGGCTCGGGAGACCCCACCGGGGAGCTGTTTTTT. It yields the protein CASSKAGSGDPTGELFF.

This clonotype was seen more than once but under ten times. This chain links TRBV20-1 with TRBJ1-5; the D is unclear. Germline loops: CDR1 DFQATT, CDR2 SNEGSKA (reference sequence). The CDR3 runs 15 residues. Trimming removed 0 bases at V and 6 bases at J, with 15 bases between. The CDR3 here is CSARDTGVVAQPQHF. In DNA, the CDR3 is TGCAGTGCTAGAGATACTGGGGTGGTGGCTCAGCCCCAGCATTTT.

The rearrangement joins TRBV9 to TRBJ1-2, with no clear D. In germline, CDR1 is SGDLS, CDR2 YYNGEE. This CDR3 is built from 15 residues. V shed 3 bases and J shed 5 bases, with 17 bases lying between them. The chain's CDR3 is CASSDGRRPIYGYTF. In DNA, the CDR3 is TGTGCCAGCAGCGACGGGAGGAGGCCCATTTATGGCTACACCTTC.

In its sample, this clonotype was seen many times. The V gene is TRBV14, the J gene TRBJ2-2; D is perhaps TRBD2 (6 bases). The CDR3 runs 16 residues. Germline V CDR1 and CDR2: SGHDN, FVKESK. The V and J ends lost 1 base and 5 bases respectively, with 14 bases between them. In nucleotides, the CDR3 is TGTGCCAGCAGCCAAGGAGGCGGGATCTCAACCGGGGAGCTGTTTTTT. As protein: CASSQGGGISTGELFF.

The chain carries TRBV7-9 and TRBJ1-3; D gene ambiguous. Germline V gene data show CDR1 as SEHNR and CDR2 as FQNEAQ (reference sequence). The CDR3 extends over 15 amino acids. V lost 1 base and J 2 bases, leaving 9 bases between the germline ends. The CDR3 DNA sequence: TGTGCCAGCAGCTTAGTGTGGCCGACTGGAAACACCATATATTTT. Protein sequence: CASSLVWPTGNTIYF.

The V and J genes are TRBV29-1 and TRBJ1-2; 10 positions agree with TRBD1. The germline gives CDR1 SQVTM, CDR2 ANQGSEA. This CDR3 is built from 15 residues. V shed 5 bases, J shed 4 bases, and the junction held 10 bases outside the gene matches. The CDR3 DNA sequence: TGCAGCGTTAACTACCGGGACAGGGGAACCTATGGCTACACCTTC. This encodes CSVNYRDRGTYGYTF. Full variable domain (outside the CDR3, taken from reference TRBV29-1 and TRBJ1-2): SAVISQKPSRDICQRGTSLTIQCQVDSQVTMMFWYRQQPGQSLTLIATANQGSEATYESGFVIDKFPISRPNLTFSTLTVSNMSPEDSSIYLCSVNYRDRGTYGYTFGSGTRLTVV.

For the CDR3, the DNA is TGTGCCACCAGAGAGGGGGTAGGTGGCGCAACAGATACGCAGTATTTT. This codes for CATREGVGGATDTQYF. The gene calls are TRBV15 and TRBJ2-3; tentatively, D is TRBD1 (6 bases). The V gene lost 6 bases and the J gene lost 3 bases, with 19 bases spanning the gap. Germline CDR1 LNHNV, CDR2 YYDKDF (reference sequence). The CDR3 has 16 residues. Variable domain in full (rest from reference TRBV15 and TRBJ2-3): DAMVIQNPRYQVTQFGKPVTLSCSQTLNHNVMYWYQQKSSQAPKLLFHYYDKDFNNEADTPDNFQSRRPNTSFCFLDIRSPGLGDTAMYLCATREGVGGATDTQYFGPGTRLTVL.